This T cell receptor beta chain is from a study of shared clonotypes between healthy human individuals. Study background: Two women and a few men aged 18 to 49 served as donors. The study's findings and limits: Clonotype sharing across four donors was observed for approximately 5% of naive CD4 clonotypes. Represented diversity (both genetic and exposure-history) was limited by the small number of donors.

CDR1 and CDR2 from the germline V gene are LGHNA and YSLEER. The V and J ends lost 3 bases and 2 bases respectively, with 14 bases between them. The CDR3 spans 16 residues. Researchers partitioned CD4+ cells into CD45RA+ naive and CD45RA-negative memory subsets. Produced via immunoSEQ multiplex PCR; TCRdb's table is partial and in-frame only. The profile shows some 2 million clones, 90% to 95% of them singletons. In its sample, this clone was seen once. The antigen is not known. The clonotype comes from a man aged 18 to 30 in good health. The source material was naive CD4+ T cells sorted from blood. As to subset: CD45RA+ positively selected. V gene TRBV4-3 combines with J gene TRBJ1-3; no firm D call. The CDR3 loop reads CASSQGAVGTGNTIYF. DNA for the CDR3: TGCGCCAGCAGCCAGGGTGCAGTTGGGACTGGAAACACCATATATTTT.